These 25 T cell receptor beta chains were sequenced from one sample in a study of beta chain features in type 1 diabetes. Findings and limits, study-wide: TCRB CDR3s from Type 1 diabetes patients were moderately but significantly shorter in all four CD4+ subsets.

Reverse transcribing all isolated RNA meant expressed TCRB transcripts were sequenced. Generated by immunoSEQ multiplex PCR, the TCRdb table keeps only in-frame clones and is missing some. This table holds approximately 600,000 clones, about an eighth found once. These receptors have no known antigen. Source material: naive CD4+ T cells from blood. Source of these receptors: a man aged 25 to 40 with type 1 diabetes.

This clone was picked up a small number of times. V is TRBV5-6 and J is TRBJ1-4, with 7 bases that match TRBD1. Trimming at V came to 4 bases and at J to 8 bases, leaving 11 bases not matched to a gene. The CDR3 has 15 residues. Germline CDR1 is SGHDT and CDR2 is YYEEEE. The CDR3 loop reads CASSRRTGVREKLFF. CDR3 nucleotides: TGTGCCAGCAGCCGACGGACAGGAGTAAGGGAAAAACTGTTTTTT.

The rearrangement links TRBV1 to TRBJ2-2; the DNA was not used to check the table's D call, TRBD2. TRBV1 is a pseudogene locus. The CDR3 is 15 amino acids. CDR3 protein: CTSSQVCDYTGELFF. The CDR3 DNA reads TGCACCAGCAGCCAAGTCTGCGATTATACCGGGGAGCTGTTTTTT.

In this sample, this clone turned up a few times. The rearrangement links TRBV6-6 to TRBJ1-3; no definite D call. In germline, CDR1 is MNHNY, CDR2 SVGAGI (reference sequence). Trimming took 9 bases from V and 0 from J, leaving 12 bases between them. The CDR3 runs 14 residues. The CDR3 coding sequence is TGTGCCAGTCGGGTTGGAGGCTCTGGAAACACCATATATTTT. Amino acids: CASRVGGSGNTIYF.

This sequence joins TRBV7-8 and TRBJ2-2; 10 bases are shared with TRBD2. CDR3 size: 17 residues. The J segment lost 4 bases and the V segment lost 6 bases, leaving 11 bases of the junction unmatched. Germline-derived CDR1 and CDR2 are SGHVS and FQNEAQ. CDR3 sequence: CASRPLAGAAITGELFF. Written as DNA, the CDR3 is TGTGCCAGCAGGCCCCTAGCGGGGGCCGCAATCACCGGGGAGCTGTTTTTT.

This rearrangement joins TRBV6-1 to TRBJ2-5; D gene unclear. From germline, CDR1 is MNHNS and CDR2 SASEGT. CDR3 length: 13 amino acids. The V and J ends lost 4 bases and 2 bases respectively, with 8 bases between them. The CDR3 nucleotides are TGTGCCAGCAGTGTACAGCTTCAAGAGACCCAGTACTTC. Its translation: CASSVQLQETQYF.

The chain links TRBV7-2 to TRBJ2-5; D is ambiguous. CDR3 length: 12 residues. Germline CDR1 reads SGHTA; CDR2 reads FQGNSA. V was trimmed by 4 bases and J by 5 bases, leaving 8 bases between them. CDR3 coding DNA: TGTGCCAGCAGCTCCCCATGGGAGACCCAGTACTTC. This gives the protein CASSSPWETQYF.

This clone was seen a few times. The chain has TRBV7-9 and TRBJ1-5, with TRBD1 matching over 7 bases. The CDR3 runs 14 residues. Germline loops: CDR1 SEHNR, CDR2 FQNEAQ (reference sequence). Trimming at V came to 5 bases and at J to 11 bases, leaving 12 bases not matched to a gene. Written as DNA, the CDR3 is TGTGCCAGCAGCAAGGGGACAGACATCTCGGCCCAGCATTTT. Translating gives CASSKGTDISAQHF.

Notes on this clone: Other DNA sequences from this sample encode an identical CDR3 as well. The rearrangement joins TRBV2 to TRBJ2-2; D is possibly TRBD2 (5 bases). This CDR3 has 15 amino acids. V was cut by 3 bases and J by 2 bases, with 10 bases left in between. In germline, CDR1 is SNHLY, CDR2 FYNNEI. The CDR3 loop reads CASSEGAANTGELFF. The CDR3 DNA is TGTGCCAGCAGTGAGGGAGCGGCCAACACCGGGGAGCTGTTTTTT.

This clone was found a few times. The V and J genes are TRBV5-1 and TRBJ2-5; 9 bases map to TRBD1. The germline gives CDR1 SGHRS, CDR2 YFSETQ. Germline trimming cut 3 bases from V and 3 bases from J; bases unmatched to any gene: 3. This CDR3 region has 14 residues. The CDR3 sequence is CASSSGQGKETQYF. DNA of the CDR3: TGCGCCAGCAGCTCTGGACAGGGGAAAGAGACCCAGTACTTC.

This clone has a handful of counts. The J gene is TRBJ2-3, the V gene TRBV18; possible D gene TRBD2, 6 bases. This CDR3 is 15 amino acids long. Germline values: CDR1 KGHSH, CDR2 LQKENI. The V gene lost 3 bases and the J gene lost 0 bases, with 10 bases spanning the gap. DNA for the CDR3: TGTGCCAGCTCACCGGGGACTTCTAGCACAGATACGCAGTATTTT. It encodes CASSPGTSSTDTQYF.

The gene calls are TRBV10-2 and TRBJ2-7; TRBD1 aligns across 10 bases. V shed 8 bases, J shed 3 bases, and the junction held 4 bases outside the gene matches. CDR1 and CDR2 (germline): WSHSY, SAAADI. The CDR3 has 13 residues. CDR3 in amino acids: CASVRDRGYEQYF. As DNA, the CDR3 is TGCGCCAGCGTGAGGGACAGGGGCTACGAGCAGTACTTC.

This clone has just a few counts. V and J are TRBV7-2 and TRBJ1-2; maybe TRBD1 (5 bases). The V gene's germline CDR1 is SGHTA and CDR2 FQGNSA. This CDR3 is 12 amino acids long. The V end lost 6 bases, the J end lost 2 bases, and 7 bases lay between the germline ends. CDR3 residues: CASRPGNYGYTF. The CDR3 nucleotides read TGTGCCAGCAGGCCAGGGAACTATGGCTACACCTTC.

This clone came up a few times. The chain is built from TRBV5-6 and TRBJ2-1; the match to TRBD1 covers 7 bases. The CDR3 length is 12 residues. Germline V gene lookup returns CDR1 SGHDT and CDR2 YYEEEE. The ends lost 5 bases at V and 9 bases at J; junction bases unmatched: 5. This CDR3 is CASRIQGTEQFF. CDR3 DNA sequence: TGTGCCAGCAGAATACAGGGGACTGAGCAGTTCTTC. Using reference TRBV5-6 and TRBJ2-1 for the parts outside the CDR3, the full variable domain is DAGVTQSPTHLIKTRGQQVTLRCSPKSGHDTVSWYQQALGQGPQFIFQYYEEEERQRGNFPDRFSGHQFPNYSSELNVNALLLGDSALYLCASRIQGTEQFFGPGTRLTVL.

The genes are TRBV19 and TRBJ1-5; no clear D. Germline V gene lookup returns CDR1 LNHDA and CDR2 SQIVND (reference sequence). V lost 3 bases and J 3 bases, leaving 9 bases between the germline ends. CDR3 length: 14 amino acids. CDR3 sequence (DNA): TGTGCCAGTAGTATCCCAGTATTCAATCAGCCCCAGCATTTT. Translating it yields CASSIPVFNQPQHF. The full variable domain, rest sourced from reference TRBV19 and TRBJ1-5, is DGGITQSPKYLFRKEGQNVTLSCEQNLNHDAMYWYRQDPGQGLRLIYYSQIVNDFQKGDIAEGYSVSREKKESFPLTVTSAQKNPTAFYLCASSIPVFNQPQHFGDGTRLSIL.

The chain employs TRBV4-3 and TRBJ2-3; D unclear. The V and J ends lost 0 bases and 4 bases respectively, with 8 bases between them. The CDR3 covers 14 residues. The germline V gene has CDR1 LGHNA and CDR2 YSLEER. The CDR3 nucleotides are TGCGCCAGCAGCCAAGATTTGACGGCAGATACGCAGTATTTT. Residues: CASSQDLTADTQYF.

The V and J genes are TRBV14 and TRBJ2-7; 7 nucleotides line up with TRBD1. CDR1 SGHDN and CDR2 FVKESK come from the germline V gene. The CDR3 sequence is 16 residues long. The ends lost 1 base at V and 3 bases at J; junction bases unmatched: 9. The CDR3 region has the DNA TGTGCCAGCAGCCAAGTCTTCAGGGACAGAAGCTACGAGCAGTACTTC. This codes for CASSQVFRDRSYEQYF.

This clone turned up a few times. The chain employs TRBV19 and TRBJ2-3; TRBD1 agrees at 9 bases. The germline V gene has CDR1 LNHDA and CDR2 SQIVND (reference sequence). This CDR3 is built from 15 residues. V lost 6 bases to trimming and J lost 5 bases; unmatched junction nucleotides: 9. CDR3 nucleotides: TGTGCCAGTAGGAGTGGACAGGGGTTTCAAGATACGCAGTATTTT. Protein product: CASRSGQGFQDTQYF.

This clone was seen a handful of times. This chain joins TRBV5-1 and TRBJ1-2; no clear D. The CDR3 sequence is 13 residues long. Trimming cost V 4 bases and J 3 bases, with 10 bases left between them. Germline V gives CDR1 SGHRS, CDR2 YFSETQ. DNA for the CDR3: TGCGCCAGCAGCCCGGGTATGGACTATGGCTACACCTTC. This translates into CASSPGMDYGYTF.

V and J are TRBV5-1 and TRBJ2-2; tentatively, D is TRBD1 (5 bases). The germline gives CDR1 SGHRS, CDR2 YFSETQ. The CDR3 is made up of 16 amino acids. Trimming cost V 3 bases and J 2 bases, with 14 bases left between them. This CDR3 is CASSSYSTANTGELFF. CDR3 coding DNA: TGCGCCAGCAGCTCCTACTCGACAGCTAACACCGGGGAGCTGTTTTTT.

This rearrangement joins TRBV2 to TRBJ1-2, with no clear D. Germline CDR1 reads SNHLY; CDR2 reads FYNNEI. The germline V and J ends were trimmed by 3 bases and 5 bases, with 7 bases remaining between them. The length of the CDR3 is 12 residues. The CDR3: CASSDESYGYTF. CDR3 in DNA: TGTGCCAGCAGTGATGAAAGTTATGGCTACACCTTC.

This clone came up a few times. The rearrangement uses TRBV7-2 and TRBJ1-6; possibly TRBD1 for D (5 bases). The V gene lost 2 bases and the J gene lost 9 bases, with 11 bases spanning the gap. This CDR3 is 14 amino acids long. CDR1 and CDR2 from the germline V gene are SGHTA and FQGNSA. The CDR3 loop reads CASSLLGEGSPLHF. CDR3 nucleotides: TGTGCCAGCAGCTTATTGGGGGAAGGTTCACCCCTCCACTTT.

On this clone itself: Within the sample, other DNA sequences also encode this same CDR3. The CDR3 is CASSPETGSNQPQHF. The CDR3 DNA follows: TGCGCCAGCAGCCCAGAAACAGGGAGCAATCAGCCCCAGCATTTT. The chain is built from TRBV5-1 and TRBJ1-5; D is perhaps TRBD1 (6 bases). Trimming took 4 bases from V and 1 from J, leaving 12 bases between them. CDR3 size: 15 residues. Germline CDR1 SGHRS, CDR2 YFSETQ.

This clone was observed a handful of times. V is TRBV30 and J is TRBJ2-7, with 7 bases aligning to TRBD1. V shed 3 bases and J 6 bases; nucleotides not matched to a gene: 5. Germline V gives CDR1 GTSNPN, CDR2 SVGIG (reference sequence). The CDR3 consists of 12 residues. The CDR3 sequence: CAWSRQGSEQYF. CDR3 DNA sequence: TGTGCCTGGAGCCGACAGGGTAGCGAGCAGTACTTC.

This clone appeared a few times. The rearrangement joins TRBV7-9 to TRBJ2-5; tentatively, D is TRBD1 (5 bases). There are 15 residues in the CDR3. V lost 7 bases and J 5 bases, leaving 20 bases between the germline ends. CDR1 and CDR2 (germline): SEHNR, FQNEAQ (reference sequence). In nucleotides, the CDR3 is TGTGCCAGCAACCCGTTGGGGCAGGTATCCGAGACCCAGTACTTC. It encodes CASNPLGQVSETQYF.

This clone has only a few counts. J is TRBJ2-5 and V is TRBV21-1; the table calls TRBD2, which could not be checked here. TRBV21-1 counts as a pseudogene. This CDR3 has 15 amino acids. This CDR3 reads CASSKEAAGQETQYF. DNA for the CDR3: TGTGCCAGCAGCAAAGAAGCGGCAGGCCAAGAGACCCAGTACTTC.